This TCR beta chain was identified in a study of blood T cell repertoires in COVID-19. Study in general: COVID-19 samples collected from the United States, Italy and Spain covered acute and convalescent phases. T cells, B-cell-depleted T cells, or PBMCs provided the cDNA or gDNA that served as material.

Authors' data handling: Estimated nucleated cell counts came from reference gene primer amplification. Sequenced by immunoSEQ multiplex PCR; TCRdb stores in-frame clones only, minus some. The DNA gave D and trimming, while V, J and clone size come from that table. The table includes about 350,000 clones, approximately 89% detected once. In Seattle, patients joined the study during active infection and were tracked longitudinally. The CDR3 consists of 14 residues. From germline, CDR1 is SGHDN and CDR2 FVKESK. Between the trimmed V and J ends, which lost 4 bases and 1 base, there was a span of 9 bases. The material sequenced was peripheral blood. The source is a woman in her sixties or seventies with COVID-19, enrolled during active disease. J is TRBJ2-3 and V is TRBV14; tentatively, D is TRBD1 (5 bases). The CDR3 loop is CASSPLQGTDTQYF. The CDR3 DNA is TGTGCCAGCAGCCCGTTACAGGGCACAGATACGCAGTATTTT. The full variable domain, with the rest looked up from reference TRBV14 and TRBJ2-3, is EAGVTQFPSHSVIEKGQTVTLRCDPISGHDNLYWYRRVMGKEIKFLLHFVKESKQDESGMPNNRFLAERTGGTYSTLKVQPAELEDSGVYFCASSPLQGTDTQYFGPGTRLTVL.